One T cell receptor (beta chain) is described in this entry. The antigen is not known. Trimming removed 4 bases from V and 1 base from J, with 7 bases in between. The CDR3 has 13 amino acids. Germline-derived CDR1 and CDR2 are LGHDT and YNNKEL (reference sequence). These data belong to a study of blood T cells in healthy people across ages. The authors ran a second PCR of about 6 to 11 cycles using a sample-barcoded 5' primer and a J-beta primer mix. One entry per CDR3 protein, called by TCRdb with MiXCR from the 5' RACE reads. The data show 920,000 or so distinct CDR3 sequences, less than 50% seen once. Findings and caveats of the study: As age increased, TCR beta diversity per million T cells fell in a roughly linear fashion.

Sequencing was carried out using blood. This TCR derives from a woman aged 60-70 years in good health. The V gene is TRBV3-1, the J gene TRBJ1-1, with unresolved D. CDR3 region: CASSLAKNTEAFF. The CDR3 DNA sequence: TGTGCCAGCAGCCTAGCCAAGAACACTGAAGCTTTCTTT.